The T cell receptor beta chain described here comes from a study of breast tumors, draining lymph nodes, adjacent tissues. Overall study results and limits: Tumor T cell lymph node origin was a supported hypothesis, not proven. Tumor TCR diversity was below lymph nodes but above nontumor tissue. The data were judged consistent with most tumor T cells coming from lymph node and expanding in tumor. Luminal-like breast cancer showed significantly greater tumor-nontumor repertoire similarity than basal-like breast cancer did.

TCRdb fed the multiplex PCR reads into MiXCR, producing one record per CDR3 protein. The sample has fewer than 200,000 distinct CDR3 sequences; roughly 30% are singletons. The CDR3 has 14 residues. V was trimmed by 3 bases and J by 0 bases, leaving 12 bases between them. Germline V lookup: CDR1 DFQATT, CDR2 SNEGSKA (reference sequence). Axillary draining lymph nodes of breast cancer patients supplied the node samples. Turning to this clonotype: The antigen is undetermined.

The sequenced material came from axillary lymph node tissue. V and J are TRBV20-1 and TRBJ2-7; a possible D gene is TRBD2 (5 bases). This TCR derives from a female donor with breast cancer. Some clones in this sample may be carry-over from other donors' samples. CDR3 nucleotides: TGCAGTGCTAGTCGCGGGCCCAGCTCCTACGAGCAGTACTTC. This translates into CSASRGPSSYEQYF.